This T cell receptor beta chain is from a study of blood T cell repertoires in COVID-19. Study-level background: COVID-19 samples collected from the United States, Italy and Spain covered acute and convalescent phases. The cDNA or gDNA used as material had been derived from T cells, B-cell-depleted T cells, or PBMCs.

As processed by the authors: Estimates of nucleated cell counts were drawn from the amplification of reference gene primers. Generated by immunoSEQ multiplex PCR, the TCRdb table keeps only in-frame clones and is missing some. That table is the source of V, J and clone size, and D and trimming were worked out from the DNA. The table lists a few hundred thousand clones, roughly 85% of them singletons, with around 2.9% in the top ten. The CDR3 is made up of 14 amino acids. Trimming took off 0 bases at V and 3 bases at J, with 10 bases between the two ends. The germline V gene encodes CDR1 SGDLS and CDR2 YYNGEE.

The TCR comes from a woman younger than 35 with acute or convalescent COVID-19. The J gene is TRBJ2-7, the V gene TRBV9, with D unclear. Specimen: peripheral blood. The CDR3: CASSVGTIGYEQYF. CDR3 nucleotides: TGTGCCAGCAGCGTAGGCACTATTGGCTACGAGCAGTACTTC.